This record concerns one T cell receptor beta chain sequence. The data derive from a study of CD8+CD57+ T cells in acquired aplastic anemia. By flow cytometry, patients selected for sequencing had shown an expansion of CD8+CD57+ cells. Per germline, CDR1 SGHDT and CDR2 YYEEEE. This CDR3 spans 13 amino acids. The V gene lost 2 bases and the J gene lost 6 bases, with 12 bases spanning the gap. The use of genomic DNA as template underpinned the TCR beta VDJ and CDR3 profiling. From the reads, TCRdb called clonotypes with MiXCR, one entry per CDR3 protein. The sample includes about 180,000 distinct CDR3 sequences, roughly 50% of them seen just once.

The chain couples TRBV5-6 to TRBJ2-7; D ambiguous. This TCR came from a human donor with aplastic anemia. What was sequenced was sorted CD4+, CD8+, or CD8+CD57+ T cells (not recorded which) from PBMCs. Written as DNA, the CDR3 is TGTGCCAGCAGCTTCCTAGATTCTCCCGAGCAGTACTTC. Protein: CASSFLDSPEQYF.